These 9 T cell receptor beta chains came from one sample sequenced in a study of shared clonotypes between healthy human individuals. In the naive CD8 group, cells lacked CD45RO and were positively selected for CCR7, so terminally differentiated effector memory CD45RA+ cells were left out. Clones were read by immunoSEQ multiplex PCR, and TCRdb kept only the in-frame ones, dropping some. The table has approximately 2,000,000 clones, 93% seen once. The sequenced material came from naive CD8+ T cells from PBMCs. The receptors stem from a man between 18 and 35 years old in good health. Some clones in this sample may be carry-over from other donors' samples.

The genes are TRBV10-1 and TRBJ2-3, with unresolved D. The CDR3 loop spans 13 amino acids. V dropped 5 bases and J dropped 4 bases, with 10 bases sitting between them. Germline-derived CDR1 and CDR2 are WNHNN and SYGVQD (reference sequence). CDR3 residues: CASSLVGADTQYF. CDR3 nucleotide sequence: TGCGCCAGCAGTCTAGTAGGCGCAGATACGCAGTATTTT.

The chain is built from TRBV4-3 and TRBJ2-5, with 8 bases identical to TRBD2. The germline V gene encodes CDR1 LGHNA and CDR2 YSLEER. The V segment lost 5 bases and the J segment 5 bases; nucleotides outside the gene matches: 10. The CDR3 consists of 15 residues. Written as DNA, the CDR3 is TGCGCCAGCAGCGAGACTTCGCGGGAGGTGGAGACCCAGTACTTC. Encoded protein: CASSETSREVETQYF.

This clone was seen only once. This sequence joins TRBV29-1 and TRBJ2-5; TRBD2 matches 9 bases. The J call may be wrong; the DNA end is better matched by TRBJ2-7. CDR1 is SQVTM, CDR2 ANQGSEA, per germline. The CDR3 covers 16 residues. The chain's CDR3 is CSVGGLTSGSSYEQYF. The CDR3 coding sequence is TGCAGCGTGGGGGGATTGACTAGCGGCTCCTCCTACGAGCAGTACTTC.

CDR3 in DNA: TGTGCCAGCAGCAGAGACGGGTTCAACGAGCAGTACTTC. The encoded protein is CASSRDGFNEQYF. J is TRBJ2-7 and V is TRBV7-8; D gene unclear. Germline-derived CDR1 and CDR2 are SGHVS and FQNEAQ. The CDR3 runs 13 residues. Trimming cost V 5 bases and J 5 bases, with 13 bases left between them.

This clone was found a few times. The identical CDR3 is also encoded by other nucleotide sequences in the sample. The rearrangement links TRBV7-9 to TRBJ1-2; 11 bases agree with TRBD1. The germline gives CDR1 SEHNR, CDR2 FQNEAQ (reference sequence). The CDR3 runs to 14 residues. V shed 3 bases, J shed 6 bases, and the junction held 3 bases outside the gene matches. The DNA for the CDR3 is TGTGCCAGCAGCTTCGGACAGGGGGCCGATGGCTACACCTTC. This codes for CASSFGQGADGYTF.

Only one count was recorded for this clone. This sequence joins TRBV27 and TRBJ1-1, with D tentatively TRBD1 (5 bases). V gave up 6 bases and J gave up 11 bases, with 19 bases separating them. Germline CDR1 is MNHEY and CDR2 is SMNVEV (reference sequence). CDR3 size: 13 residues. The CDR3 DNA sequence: TGTGCCAGCAGCCCCCGGGACGGCTTAGGGGCTTTCTTT. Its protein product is CASSPRDGLGAFF.

The CDR3 region is CASSMPPGLAGGPLRGNEQFF. DNA for the CDR3: TGTGCCAGTAGTATGCCGCCTGGGCTAGCGGGAGGGCCTTTGAGGGGGAATGAGCAGTTCTTC. The chain employs TRBV19 and TRBJ2-1; 12 bases are shared with TRBD2. Germline CDR1 reads LNHDA; CDR2 reads SQIVND (reference sequence). The CDR3 length is 21 residues. Losses at the gene ends were 3 bases for V and 7 bases for J; bases not matched to a gene: 22.

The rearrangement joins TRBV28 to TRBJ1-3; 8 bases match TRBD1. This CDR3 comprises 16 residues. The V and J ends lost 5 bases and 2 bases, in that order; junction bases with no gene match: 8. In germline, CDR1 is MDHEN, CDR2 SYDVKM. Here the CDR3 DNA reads TGTGCCAGCAGTCGCAGGGGGCGCTACCCTGGAAACACCATATATTTT. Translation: CASSRRGRYPGNTIYF.

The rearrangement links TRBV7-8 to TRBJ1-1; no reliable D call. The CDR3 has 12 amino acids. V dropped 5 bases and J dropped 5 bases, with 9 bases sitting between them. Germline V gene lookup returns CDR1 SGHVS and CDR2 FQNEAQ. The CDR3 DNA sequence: TGTGCCAGCAGCCCGCTAGAGACTGAAGCTTTCTTT. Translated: CASSPLETEAFF. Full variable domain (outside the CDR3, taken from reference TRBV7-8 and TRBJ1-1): GAGVSQSPRYKVAKRGQDVALRCDPISGHVSLFWYQQALGQGPEFLTYFQNEAQLDKSGLPSDRFFAERPEGSVSTLKIQRTQQEDSAVYLCASSPLETEAFFGQGTRLTVV.